This T cell receptor (beta chain) was obtained from a study of blood T cell repertoires in COVID-19. Here immunoSEQ multiplex PCR was the method, and the copy in TCRdb shows in-frame clones only, minus some. The sample carries more than 100,000 clones, over 80% recorded once. The germline gives CDR1 SNHLY, CDR2 FYNNEI. CDR3 length equals 15 residues. Trimming removed 6 bases from V and 5 bases from J, with 19 bases in between. The sequenced sample consisted of peripheral blood. The sequence was obtained from a man aged 45-65 years with active COVID-19. V and J are TRBV2 and TRBJ2-5, with a possible D match to TRBD2 (6 bases). CDR3 in DNA: TGTGCCAGCAGCGCCCTGTTGGCTAGCGCGGAGACCCAGTACTTC. Protein: CASSALLASAETQYF. The entire variable domain, with the rest obtained from reference TRBV2 and TRBJ2-5, is as follows: EPEVTQTPSHQVTQMGQEVILRCVPISNHLYFYWYRQILGQKVEFLVSFYNNEISEKSEIFDDQFSVERPDGSNFTLKIRSTKLEDSAMYFCASSALLASAETQYFGPGTRLLVL.